The clone carrying this T cell receptor beta chain was seen a few times. Then a second PCR, running roughly 7 to 12 cycles, was carried out with a sample-barcoded 5' primer and a J-beta primer mix. Researchers report that a template-switch adaptor with 12 random nucleotides tagged each cDNA molecule. TCRdb reprocessed the 5' RACE reads with MiXCR, giving one entry per CDR3 protein. The sample lists approximately 800,000 distinct CDR3 sequences; roughly 25% were seen once. CDR3 size: 15 residues. Looked up from germline, CDR1 is SGDLS and CDR2 is YYNGEE. With 4 bases clipped from V and 1 base from J, the junction kept 6 bases outside the gene matches. This record belongs to a study of blood T cells in healthy people across ages. This same sample was also taken into another study, of T cells of mothers and their children. As that report states: No clones detected were persistent microchimeric T cell clones.

The chain combines TRBV9 with TRBJ2-5, with 8 bases fitting TRBD2. Sequencing used blood. The clonotype was recovered from a boy aged 5-17 years in good health. The CDR3 is CASSFEGTSQETQYF. In DNA form, the CDR3 reads TGTGCCAGCAGCTTCGAGGGGACTAGCCAAGAGACCCAGTACTTC.